This TCR beta chain is from a study of cytomegalovirus exposure and HLA in healthy donors. Study information: Clustering assigned 81% of the approximately 400 genotyped donors to the Caucasian-associated ancestry cluster.

It was with 60 Vbeta and 13 Jbeta primers that the PCR ran. Only in-frame clones appear in the TCRdb table, and some are missing; sequencing was by immunoSEQ multiplex PCR. The repertoire consists of roughly 95,000 clones, with around 82% occurring once and the leading ten covering approximately 3.6%. CDR1 is MDHEN and CDR2 is SYDVKM in the germline V gene. The CDR3 is made up of 15 amino acids, end residues included. General study findings and limits: A later analysis found that most CMV-associated TCR beta chains appeared HLA-restricted. TRBV6-2, TRBV6-3 and other indistinguishable V segments were excluded.

Concerning this clone: Its target is not known. The DNA is left out, because the CDR3 cannot be placed on it with certainty; the CDR3 is given as TCRdb lists it.

The chain employs TRBV28 and TRBJ2-2; TRBD2 reflects the table's D call only, with no check against the DNA. This receptor was obtained from a man aged 25 to 40 in good health and CMV-seropositive. The sequenced sample was PBMCs. CDR3 region: CASSSSGKNTGELFF.